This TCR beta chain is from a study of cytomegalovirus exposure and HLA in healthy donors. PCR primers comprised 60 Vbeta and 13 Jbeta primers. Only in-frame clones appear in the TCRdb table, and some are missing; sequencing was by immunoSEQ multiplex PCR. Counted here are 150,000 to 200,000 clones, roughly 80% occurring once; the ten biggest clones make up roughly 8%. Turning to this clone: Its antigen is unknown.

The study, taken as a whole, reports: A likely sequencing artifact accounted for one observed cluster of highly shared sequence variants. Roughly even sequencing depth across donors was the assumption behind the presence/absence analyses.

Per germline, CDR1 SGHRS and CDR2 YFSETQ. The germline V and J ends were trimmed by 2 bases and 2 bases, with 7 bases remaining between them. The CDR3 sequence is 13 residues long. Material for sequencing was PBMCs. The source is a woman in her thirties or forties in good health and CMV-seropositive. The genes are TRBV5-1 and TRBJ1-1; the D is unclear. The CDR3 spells CASSFIDNTEAFF. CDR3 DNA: TGCGCCAGCAGCTTCATAGATAACACTGAAGCTTTCTTT.